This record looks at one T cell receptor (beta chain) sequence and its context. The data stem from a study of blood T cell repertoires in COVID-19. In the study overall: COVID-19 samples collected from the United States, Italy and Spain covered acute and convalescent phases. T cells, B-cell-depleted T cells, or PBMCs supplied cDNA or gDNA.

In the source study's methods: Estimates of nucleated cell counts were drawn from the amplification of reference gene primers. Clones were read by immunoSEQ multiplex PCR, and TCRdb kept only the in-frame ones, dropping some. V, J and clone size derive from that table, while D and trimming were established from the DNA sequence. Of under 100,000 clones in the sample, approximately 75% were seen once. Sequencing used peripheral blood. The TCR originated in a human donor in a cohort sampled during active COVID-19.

CDR3 nucleotides: TGTGCCAGCAGGACACGGACCGGGGAGCTGTTTTTT. It specifies CASRTRTGELFF. The chain has TRBV2 and TRBJ2-2, with D unclear. Trimming removed 6 bases from V and 5 bases from J, with 7 bases in between. In germline, CDR1 is SNHLY, CDR2 FYNNEI. The CDR3 runs to 12 residues. Combining the CDR3 with reference TRBV2 and TRBJ2-2 gives the whole variable domain EPEVTQTPSHQVTQMGQEVILRCVPISNHLYFYWYRQILGQKVEFLVSFYNNEISEKSEIFDDQFSVERPDGSNFTLKIRSTKLEDSAMYFCASRTRTGELFFGEGSRLTVL.